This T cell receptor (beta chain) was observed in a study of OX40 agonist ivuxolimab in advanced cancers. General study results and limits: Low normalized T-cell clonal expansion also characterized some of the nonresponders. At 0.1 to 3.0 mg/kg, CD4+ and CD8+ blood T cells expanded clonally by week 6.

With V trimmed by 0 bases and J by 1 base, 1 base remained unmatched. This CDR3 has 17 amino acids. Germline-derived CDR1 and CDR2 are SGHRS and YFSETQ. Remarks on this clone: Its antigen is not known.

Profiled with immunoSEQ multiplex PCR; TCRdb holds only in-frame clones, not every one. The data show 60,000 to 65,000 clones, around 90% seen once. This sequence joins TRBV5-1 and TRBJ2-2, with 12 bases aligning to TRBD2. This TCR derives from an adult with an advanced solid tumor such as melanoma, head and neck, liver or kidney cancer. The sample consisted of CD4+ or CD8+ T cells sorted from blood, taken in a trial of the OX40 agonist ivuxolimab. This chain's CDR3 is CASSLELAGGNTGELFF. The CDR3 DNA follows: TGCGCCAGCAGCTTGGAACTAGCGGGAGGGAACACCGGGGAGCTGTTTTTT.